There are many counts of the clone carrying this T cell receptor beta chain. Its target is not known. Separate cDNA molecules each had unique molecular identifiers attached to them. TCRdb independently ran MiXCR on the 5' RACE reads; one entry per CDR3 protein. The sample lists tens of thousands of distinct CDR3 sequences, more than 4% occurring once. This record comes from a study of early T cells in non-severe SARS-CoV-2 infection. Study at large: It was bulk RNA from unsorted whole blood that was sequenced, and the chains were unpaired. Study-wide results and limits: In VDJdb matching, anti-spike CD8 responses were favored while private and CD4 specificities went missing.

Trimming left V 5 bases short and J 6 bases short, with 8 bases between. The CDR3 spans 11 residues. CDR1 SGHDN and CDR2 FVKESK come from the germline V gene. The sequence was collected from an adult who was a healthcare worker with PCR-confirmed SARS-CoV-2 infection or an uninfected control (not recorded which). The rearrangement joins TRBV14 to TRBJ2-7; D unclear. Here the sequenced sample was whole blood, taken at baseline. CDR3 region: CASSSGPEQYF. CDR3 nucleotides: TGTGCCAGCAGCTCAGGCCCCGAGCAGTACTTC.